The 2 T cell receptor beta chains given below trace back to one sample, sequenced in a study of T cell responses to AZD1222 COVID-19 vaccine. Sequenced by immunoSEQ multiplex PCR; TCRdb stores in-frame clones only, minus some. Of about 90,000 clones in the sample, roughly 87% were seen once. The source material was peripheral blood, sampled on day 0 of AZD1222 vaccination. The source is an adult in good health.

The V and J genes are TRBV6-7 and TRBJ2-7; 10 bases match TRBD2. TRBV6-7 is marked as an open reading frame, function uncertain. Trimming at V came to 1 base and at J to 5 bases, leaving 11 bases not matched to a gene. This CDR3 comprises 17 residues. CDR3 coding DNA: TGTGCCAGCAGTTACTTCCCCCTAGCGGGAGAATCCCACGAGCAGTACTTC. Translating it yields CASSYFPLAGESHEQYF.

As DNA, the CDR3 is TGTGCCAGCAGCTTAGAAGGCTCCCGGGACTATGGCTACACCTTC. This encodes CASSLEGSRDYGYTF. The V and J genes are TRBV7-8 and TRBJ1-2; no clear D. Trimming left V 1 base short and J 3 bases short, with 12 bases between. The CDR3 has 15 amino acids. Germline V CDR1 and CDR2: SGHVS, FQNEAQ.